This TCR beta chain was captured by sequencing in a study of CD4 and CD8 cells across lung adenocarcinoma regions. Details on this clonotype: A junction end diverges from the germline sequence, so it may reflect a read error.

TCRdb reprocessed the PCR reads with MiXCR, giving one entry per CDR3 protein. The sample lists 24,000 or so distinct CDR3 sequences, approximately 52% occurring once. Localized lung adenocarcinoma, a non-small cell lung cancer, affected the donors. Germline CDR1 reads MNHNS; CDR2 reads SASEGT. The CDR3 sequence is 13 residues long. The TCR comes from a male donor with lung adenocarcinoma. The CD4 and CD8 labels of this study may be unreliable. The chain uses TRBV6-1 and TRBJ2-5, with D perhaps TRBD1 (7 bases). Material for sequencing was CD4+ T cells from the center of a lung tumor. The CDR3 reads CASAQEGANDQYF. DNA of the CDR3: TGTGCCAGCGCCCAGGAGGGGGCCAACGACCAGTATTTC.